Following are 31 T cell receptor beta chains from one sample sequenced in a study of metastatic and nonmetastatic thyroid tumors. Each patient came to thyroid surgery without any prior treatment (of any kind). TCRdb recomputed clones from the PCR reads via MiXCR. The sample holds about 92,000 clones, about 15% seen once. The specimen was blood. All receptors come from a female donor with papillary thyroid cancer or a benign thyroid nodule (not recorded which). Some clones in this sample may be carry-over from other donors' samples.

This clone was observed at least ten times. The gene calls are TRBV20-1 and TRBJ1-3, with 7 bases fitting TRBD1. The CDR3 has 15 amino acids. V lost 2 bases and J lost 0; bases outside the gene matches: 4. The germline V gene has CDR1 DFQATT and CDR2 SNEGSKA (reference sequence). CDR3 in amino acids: CSARPRTGSGNTIYF. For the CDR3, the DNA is TGCAGTGCTAGACCGAGGACAGGCTCTGGAAACACCATATATTTT.

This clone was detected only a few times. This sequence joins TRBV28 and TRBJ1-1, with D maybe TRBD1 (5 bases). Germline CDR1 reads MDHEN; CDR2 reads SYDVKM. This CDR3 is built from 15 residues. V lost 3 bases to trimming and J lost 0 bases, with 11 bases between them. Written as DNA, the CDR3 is TGTGCCAGCAGTTTTTTCGGGGCGATGAACACTGAAGCTTTCTTT. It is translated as CASSFFGAMNTEAFF. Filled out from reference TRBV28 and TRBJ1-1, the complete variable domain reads DVKVTQSSRYLVKRTGEKVFLECVQDMDHENMFWYRQDPGLGLRLIYFSYDVKMKEKGDIPEGYSVSREKKERFSLILESASTNQTSMYLCASSFFGAMNTEAFFGQGTRLTVV.

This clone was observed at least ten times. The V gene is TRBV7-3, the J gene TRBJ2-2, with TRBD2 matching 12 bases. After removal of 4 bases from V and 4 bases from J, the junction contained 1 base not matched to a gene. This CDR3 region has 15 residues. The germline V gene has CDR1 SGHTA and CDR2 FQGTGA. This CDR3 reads CASSSSGGATGELFF. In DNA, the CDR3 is TGTGCCAGCAGCTCTAGCGGGGGGGCCACCGGGGAGCTGTTTTTT. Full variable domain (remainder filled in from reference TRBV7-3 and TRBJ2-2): GAGVSQTPSNKVTEKGKYVELRCDPISGHTALYWYRQSLGQGPEFLIYFQGTGAADDSGLPNDRFFAVRPEGSVSTLKIQRTERGDSAVYLCASSSSGGATGELFFGEGSRLTVL.

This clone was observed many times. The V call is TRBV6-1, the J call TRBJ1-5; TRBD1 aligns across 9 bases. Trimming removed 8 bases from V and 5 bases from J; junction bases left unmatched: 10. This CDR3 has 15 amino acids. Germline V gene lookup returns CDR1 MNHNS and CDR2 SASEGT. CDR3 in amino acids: CASGTTGGGDQPQHF. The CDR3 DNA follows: TGTGCCAGCGGTACGACAGGGGGAGGCGATCAGCCCCAGCATTTT.

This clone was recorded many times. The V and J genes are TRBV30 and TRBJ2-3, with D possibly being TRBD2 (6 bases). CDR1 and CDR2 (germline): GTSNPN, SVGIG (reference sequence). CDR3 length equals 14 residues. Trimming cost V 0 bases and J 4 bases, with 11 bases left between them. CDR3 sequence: CAWSVGGIADTQYF. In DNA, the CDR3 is TGTGCCTGGAGTGTGGGCGGGATCGCAGATACGCAGTATTTT.

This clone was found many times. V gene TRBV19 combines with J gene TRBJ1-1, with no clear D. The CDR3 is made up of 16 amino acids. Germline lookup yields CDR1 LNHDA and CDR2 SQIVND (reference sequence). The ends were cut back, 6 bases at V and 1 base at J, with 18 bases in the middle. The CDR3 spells CASSANFGVGNTEAFF. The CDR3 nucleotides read TGTGCCAGTAGCGCAAACTTCGGGGTGGGGAACACTGAAGCTTTCTTT.

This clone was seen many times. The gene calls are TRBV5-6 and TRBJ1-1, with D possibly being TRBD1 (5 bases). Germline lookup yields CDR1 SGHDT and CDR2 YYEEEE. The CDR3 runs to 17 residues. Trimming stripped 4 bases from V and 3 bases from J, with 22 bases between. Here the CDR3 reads CASSLPGDTGTDTEAFF. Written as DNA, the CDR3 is TGTGCCAGCAGCCTTCCAGGAGATACAGGAACCGACACTGAAGCTTTCTTT.

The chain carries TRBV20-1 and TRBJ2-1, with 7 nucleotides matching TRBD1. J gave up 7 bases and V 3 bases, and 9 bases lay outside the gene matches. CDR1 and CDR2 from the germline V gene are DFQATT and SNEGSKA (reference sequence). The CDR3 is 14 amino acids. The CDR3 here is CSARAPGQLNEQFF. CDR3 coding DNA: TGCAGTGCTAGGGCCCCGGGACAGTTAAATGAGCAGTTCTTC.

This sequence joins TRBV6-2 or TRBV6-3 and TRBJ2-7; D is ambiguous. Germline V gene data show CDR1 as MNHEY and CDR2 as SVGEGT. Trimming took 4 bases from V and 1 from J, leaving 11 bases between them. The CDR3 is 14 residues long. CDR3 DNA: TGTGCCAGCAGTTCACTGATGGCATCCTACGAGCAGTACTTC. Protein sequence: CASSSLMASYEQYF.

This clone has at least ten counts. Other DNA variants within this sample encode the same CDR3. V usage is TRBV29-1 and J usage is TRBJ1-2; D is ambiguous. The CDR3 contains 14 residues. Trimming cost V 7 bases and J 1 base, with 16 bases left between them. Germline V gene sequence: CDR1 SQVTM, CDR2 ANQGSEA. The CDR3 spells CSARKAGNNYGYTF. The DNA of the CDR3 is TGCAGCGCCCGGAAGGCAGGAAATAACTATGGCTACACCTTC.

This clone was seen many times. This chain's CDR3 is CASSHGGGQGMFEQYF. In DNA form, the CDR3 reads TGCGCCAGCAGCCATGGGGGGGGACAGGGGATGTTCGAGCAGTACTTC. This rearrangement joins TRBV4-1 to TRBJ2-7; 10 bases align to TRBD1. V lost 3 bases and J lost 6; bases outside the gene matches: 11. This CDR3 is built from 16 residues. Germline assignment: CDR1 MGHRA and CDR2 YSYEKL.

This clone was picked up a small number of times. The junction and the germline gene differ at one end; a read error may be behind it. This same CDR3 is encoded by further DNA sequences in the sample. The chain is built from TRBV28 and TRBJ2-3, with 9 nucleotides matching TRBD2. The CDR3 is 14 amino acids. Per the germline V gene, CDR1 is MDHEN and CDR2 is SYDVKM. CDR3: CASGGLAGPDTQYF. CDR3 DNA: TGCGCCAGCGGGGGACTAGCTGGGCCCGATACGCAGTATTTT.

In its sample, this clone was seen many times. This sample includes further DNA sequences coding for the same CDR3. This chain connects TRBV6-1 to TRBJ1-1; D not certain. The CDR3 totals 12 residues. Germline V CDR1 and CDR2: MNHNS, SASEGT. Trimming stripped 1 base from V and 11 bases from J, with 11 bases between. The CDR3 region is CASSEGRGSAFF. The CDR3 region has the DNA TGTGCCAGCAGTGAAGGGCGGGGTTCGGCTTTCTTT.

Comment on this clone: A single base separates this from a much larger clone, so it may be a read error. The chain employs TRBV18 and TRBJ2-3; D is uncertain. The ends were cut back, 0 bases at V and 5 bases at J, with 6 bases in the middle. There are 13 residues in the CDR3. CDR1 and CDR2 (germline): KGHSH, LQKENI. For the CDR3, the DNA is TGTGCCAGCTCACCACCCTCAGAAGATACGCAGTATTTT. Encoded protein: CASSPPSEDTQYF.

The CDR3 DNA reads as TGTGCCAGCAGCGCGCCCGGGGGCCCGTCCTACAATGAGCAGTTCTTC. Translation gives CASSAPGGPSYNEQFF. This sequence joins TRBV9 and TRBJ2-1; D is tentatively TRBD1 or TRBD2 (6 bases each). Trimming removed 3 bases at V and 1 base at J, with 14 bases between. The CDR3 covers 16 residues. Germline V gene sequence: CDR1 SGDLS, CDR2 YYNGEE.

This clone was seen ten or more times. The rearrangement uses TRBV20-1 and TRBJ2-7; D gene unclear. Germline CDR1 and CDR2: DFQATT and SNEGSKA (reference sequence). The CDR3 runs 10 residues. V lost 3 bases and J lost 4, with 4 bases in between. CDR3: CSARTYEQYF. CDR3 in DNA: TGCAGTGCTAGGACATACGAGCAGTACTTC.

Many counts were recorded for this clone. The CDR3 sequence is CASSPYRGLAKNTGELFF. The CDR3 DNA follows: TGTGCCAGCAGCCCTTACAGGGGTTTAGCTAAAAACACCGGGGAGCTGTTTTTT. The V gene is TRBV14, the J gene TRBJ2-2; 7 bases fit TRBD1. Germline values: CDR1 SGHDN, CDR2 FVKESK. This CDR3 contains 18 residues. V trimming: 4 bases; J trimming: 2 bases; junction bases outside the gene matches: 13.

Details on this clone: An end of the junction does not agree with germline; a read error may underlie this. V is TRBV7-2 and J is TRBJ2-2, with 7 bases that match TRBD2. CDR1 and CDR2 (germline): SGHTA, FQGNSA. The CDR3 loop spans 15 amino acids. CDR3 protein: CASSLSGLNTAELFF. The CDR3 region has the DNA TGTGCCAGCAGCCTTAGCGGGCTCAACACCGCGGAGCTGTTTTTT.

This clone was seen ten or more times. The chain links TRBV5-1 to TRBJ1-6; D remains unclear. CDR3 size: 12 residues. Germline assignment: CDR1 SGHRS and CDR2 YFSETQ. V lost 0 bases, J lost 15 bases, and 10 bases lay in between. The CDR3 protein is CASSLAGSFLHF. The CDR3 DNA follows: TGCGCCAGCAGCTTGGCCGGGAGCTTCCTCCACTTT.

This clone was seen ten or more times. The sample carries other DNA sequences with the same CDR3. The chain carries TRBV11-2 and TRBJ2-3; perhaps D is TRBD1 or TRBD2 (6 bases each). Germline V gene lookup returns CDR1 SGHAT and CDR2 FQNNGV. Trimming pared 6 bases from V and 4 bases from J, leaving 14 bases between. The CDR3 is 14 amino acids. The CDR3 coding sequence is TGTGCCAGCAGTCGGGGGCCAAGGGCAGATACGCAGTATTTT. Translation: CASSRGPRADTQYF.

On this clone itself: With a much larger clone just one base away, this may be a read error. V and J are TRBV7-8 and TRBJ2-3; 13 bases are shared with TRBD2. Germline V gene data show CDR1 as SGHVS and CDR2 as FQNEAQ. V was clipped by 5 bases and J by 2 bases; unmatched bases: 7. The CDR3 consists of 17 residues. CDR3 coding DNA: TGTGCCAGCAGCATGACTAGCGGGGGGTCTCTCACAGATACGCAGTATTTT. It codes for CASSMTSGGSLTDTQYF.

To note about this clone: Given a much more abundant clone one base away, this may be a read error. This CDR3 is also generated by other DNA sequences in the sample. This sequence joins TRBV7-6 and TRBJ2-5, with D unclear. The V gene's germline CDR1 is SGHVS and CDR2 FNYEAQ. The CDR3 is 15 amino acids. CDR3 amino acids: CASSGRQVNQETQYF. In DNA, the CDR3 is TGTGCCAGCAGCGGTAGGCAGGTCAATCAAGAGACCCAGTACTTT.

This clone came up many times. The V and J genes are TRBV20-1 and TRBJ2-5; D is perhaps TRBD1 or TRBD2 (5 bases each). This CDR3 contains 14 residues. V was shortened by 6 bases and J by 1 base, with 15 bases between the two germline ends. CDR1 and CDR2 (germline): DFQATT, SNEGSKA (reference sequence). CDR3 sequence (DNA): TGCAGTGCCCAGGGACGACTCCGCCAAGAGACCCAGTACTTC. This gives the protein CSAQGRLRQETQYF.

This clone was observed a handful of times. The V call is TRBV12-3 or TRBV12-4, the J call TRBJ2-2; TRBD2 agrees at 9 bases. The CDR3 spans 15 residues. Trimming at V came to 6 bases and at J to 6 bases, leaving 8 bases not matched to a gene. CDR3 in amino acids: CASSRGSGGSGELFF. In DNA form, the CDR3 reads TGTGCCAGCAGCCGGGGTAGCGGGGGTTCCGGGGAGCTGTTTTTT.

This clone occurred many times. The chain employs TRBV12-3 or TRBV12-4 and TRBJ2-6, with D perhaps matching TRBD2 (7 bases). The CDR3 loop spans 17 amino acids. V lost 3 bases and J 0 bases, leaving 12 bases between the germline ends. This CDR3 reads CASSFRGAYSGANVLTF. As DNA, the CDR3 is TGTGCCAGCAGTTTCCGGGGGGCTTACTCTGGGGCCAACGTCCTGACTTTC.

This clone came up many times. DNA for the CDR3: TGTGCCAGCAGCCTAGACGGAAACACCATATATTTT. Its translation: CASSLDGNTIYF. The genes are TRBV7-3 and TRBJ1-3, with D unresolved. V lost 5 bases and J lost 4, with 6 bases in between. Germline values: CDR1 SGHTA, CDR2 FQGTGA. CDR3 length: 12 residues.

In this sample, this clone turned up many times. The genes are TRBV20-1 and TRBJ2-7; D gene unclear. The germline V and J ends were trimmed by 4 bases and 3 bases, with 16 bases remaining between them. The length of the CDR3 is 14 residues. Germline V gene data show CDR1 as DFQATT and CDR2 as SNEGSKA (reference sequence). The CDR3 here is CSAKGRWTDYEQYF. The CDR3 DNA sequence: TGCAGTGCTAAAGGGCGGTGGACCGACTACGAGCAGTACTTC.

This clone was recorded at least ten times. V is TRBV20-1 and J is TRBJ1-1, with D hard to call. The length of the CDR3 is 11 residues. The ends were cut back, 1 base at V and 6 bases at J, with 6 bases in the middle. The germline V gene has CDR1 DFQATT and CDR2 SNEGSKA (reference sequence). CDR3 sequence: CSARGWAEAFF. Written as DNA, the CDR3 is TGCAGTGCTAGAGGGTGGGCTGAAGCTTTCTTT.

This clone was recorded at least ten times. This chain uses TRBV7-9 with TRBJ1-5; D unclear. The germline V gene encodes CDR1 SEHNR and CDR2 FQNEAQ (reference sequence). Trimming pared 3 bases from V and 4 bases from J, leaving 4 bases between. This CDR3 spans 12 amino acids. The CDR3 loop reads CASSFSNQPQHF. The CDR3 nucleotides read TGTGCCAGCAGCTTCTCGAATCAGCCCCAGCATTTT. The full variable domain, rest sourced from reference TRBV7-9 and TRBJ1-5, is DTGVSQNPRHKITKRGQNVTFRCDPISEHNRLYWYRQTLGQGPEFLTYFQNEAQLEKSRLLSDRFSAERPKGSFSTLEIQRTEQGDSAMYLCASSFSNQPQHFGDGTRLSIL.

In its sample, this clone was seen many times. The CDR3: CASSYGRLTYEQYF. The CDR3 DNA is TGTGCCAGCAGTTACGGTAGGTTAACCTACGAGCAGTACTTC. This chain uses TRBV6-2 or TRBV6-3 with TRBJ2-7; D is unresolved. Germline V gives CDR1 MNHEY, CDR2 SVGEGT. CDR3 length: 14 amino acids. Trimming pared 2 bases from V and 2 bases from J, leaving 10 bases between.

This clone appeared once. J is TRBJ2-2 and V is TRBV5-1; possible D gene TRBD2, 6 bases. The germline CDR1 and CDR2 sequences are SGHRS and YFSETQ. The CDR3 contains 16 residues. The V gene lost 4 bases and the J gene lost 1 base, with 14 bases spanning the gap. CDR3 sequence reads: CASSLWGGGNTGELFF. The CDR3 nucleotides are TGCGCCAGCAGCCTGTGGGGAGGCGGGAACACCGGGGAGCTGTTTTTT.